The 15 T cell receptor beta chains listed next were all sequenced from one sample in a study of T cells in Graves' hyperthyroidism and ophthalmopathy. Regions amplified from RNA transcripts were the TCR beta CDR3 regions. Using the HTBI primer set, a first-round RT-PCR was run on the TCR CDR3. One entry per CDR3 protein results from TCRdb running MiXCR on the multiplex PCR reads. This table has roughly 420,000 distinct CDR3 sequences, roughly an eighth appearing once. The sample taken for sequencing was blood. The receptor source for this set is a woman aged 18-29 years with Graves' hyperthyroidism.

J is TRBJ2-6 and V is TRBV7-2, with TRBD2 as a possible D gene (5 bases). Germline V lookup: CDR1 SGHTA, CDR2 FQGNSA. This CDR3 spans 17 amino acids. V gave up 8 bases and J gave up 2 bases, with 19 bases separating them. Here the CDR3 DNA reads TGTGCCAGCCAGCGGACGGCACAAGCAACTGGGGCCAACGTCCTGACTTTC. Amino acids: CASQRTAQATGANVLTF. Complete variable domain (other parts from reference TRBV7-2 and TRBJ2-6): GAGVSQSPSNKVTEKGKDVELRCDPISGHTALYWYRQSLGQGLEFLIYFQGNSAPDKSGLPSDRFSAERTGGSVSTLTIQRTQQEDSAVYLCASQRTAQATGANVLTFGAGSRLTVL.

This clonotype came up many times. The chain uses TRBV11-2 and TRBJ2-1; 12 bases fit TRBD2. Germline values: CDR1 SGHAT, CDR2 FQNNGV. The CDR3 extends over 17 amino acids. The J segment lost 10 bases and the V segment lost 4 bases, leaving 14 bases of the junction unmatched. In DNA, the CDR3 is TGTGCCAGCAGCTCAGGATTGGGGCTAGCGGGAGGGAACGAGCAGTTCTTC. It specifies CASSSGLGLAGGNEQFF.

This clonotype was counted ten times or more. This chain joins TRBV11-1 and TRBJ2-2, with 7 nucleotides matching TRBD1. CDR1 SGHAT and CDR2 FQDESV come from the germline V gene (reference sequence). This CDR3 spans 14 amino acids. V shed 5 bases and J 7 bases; nucleotides not matched to a gene: 7. The CDR3 here is CASSPGQRIGELFF. The CDR3 DNA follows: TGTGCCAGCAGCCCGGGACAGCGTATCGGGGAGCTGTTTTTT.

The chain recombines TRBV6-1 with TRBJ1-1; the D gene is possibly TRBD1 (6 bases). The CDR3 length is 21 residues. The V gene's germline CDR1 is MNHNS and CDR2 SASEGT. V lost 6 bases to trimming and J lost 0 bases, with 32 bases between them. CDR3 residues: CASSDPGPPLDSTRLNTEAFF. The CDR3 DNA follows: TGTGCCAGCAGCGACCCAGGCCCCCCACTGGACAGTACGAGATTGAACACTGAAGCTTTCTTT.

This clonotype occurred many times. V and J are TRBV28 and TRBJ2-7; the match to TRBD2 covers 8 bases. This CDR3 is built from 14 residues. J lost 1 base, V lost 7 bases, and 6 bases had no gene match. Germline V gives CDR1 MDHEN, CDR2 SYDVKM. The CDR3 coding sequence is TGTGCCAGCATGGAGCGGGGGAAATCCTACGAGCAGTACTTC. Translated: CASMERGKSYEQYF.

The sample holds many counts of this clonotype. The chain recombines TRBV11-3 with TRBJ2-1, with D uncertain. With 5 bases removed from V and 6 bases from J, the gap between germline ends came to 8 bases. The CDR3 is 12 amino acids. The germline V gene has CDR1 SGHNT and CDR2 YENEEA. CDR3 nucleotide sequence: TGTGCCAGCAGCCTAGTACCCAATGAGCAGTTCTTC. Protein: CASSLVPNEQFF.

The table lists this clonotype with a few counts. V is TRBV30 and J is TRBJ1-2; 8 bases align to TRBD1. With 4 bases clipped from V and 4 bases from J, the junction kept 5 bases outside the gene matches. The germline CDR1 and CDR2 sequences are GTSNPN and SVGIG (reference sequence). The CDR3 runs to 13 residues. Here the CDR3 reads CAWTGGSSYGYTF. The CDR3 DNA reads as TGTGCCTGGACAGGGGGCTCAAGCTATGGCTACACCTTC.

This clonotype was counted at least ten times. V usage is TRBV27 and J usage is TRBJ2-1, with 8 bases identical to TRBD2. V lost 6 bases and J lost 2; bases outside the gene matches: 6. CDR3 length: 15 residues. Per the germline V gene, CDR1 is MNHEY and CDR2 is SMNVEV (reference sequence). The DNA for the CDR3 is TGTGCCAGCAGCACGCGGGAGGTGCCCTACAATGAGCAGTTCTTC. It codes for CASSTREVPYNEQFF.

This clonotype has ten or more counts. The chain carries TRBV30 and TRBJ1-1; D is unclear. With 1 base removed from V and 2 bases from J, the gap between germline ends came to 11 bases. The V gene's germline CDR1 is GTSNPN and CDR2 SVGIG (reference sequence). The CDR3 consists of 14 residues. The CDR3 region is CAWSARGRNTEAFF. The CDR3 region has the DNA TGTGCCTGGAGTGCCCGTGGTAGAAACACTGAAGCTTTCTTT.

This clonotype was detected only a few times. One end of the junction does not line up with germline, which may come from a read error. V and J are TRBV2 and TRBJ2-5; D might be TRBD2 (6 bases). CDR1 and CDR2 from the germline V gene are SNHLY and FYNNEI. This CDR3 has 12 amino acids. CDR3 region: CASSKAGETQYF. The CDR3, as DNA: TGTGCCAGCAGTAAAGCGGGAGAGACCCAGTACTTC.

This clonotype was picked up many times. This chain connects TRBV6-1 to TRBJ1-5; TRBD1 agrees at 9 bases. CDR1 and CDR2 from the germline V gene are MNHNS and SASEGT. This CDR3 spans 14 amino acids. Trimming cost V 5 bases and J 9 bases; bases outside gene matches: 8. Here the CDR3 DNA reads TGTGCCAGCAGTTGGGGACAGGGAGGTGGGCCCCAGCATTTT. This translates into CASSWGQGGGPQHF.

About this clonotype itself: An end of the junction does not agree with germline; a read error may underlie this. The chain uses TRBV25-1 and TRBJ2-6, with D perhaps TRBD1 or TRBD2 (5 bases each). The germline V gene encodes CDR1 MGHDK and CDR2 SYGVNS. This CDR3 is built from 18 residues. CDR3 sequence: CASSIFHDPSSGANILTF. In DNA, the CDR3 is TGTGCCAGCAGTATTTTTCACGACCCTAGCTCTGGGGCCAACATCCTGACTTTC. Full variable domain (rest looked up from reference TRBV25-1 and TRBJ2-6): EADIYQTPRYLVIGTGKKITLECSQTMGHDKMYWYQQDPGMELHLIHYSYGVNSTEKGDLSSESTVSRIRTEHFPLTLESARPSHTSQYLCASSIFHDPSSGANILTFGAGSRLTVL.

At least ten counts were recorded for this clonotype. J is TRBJ2-3 and V is TRBV5-1; D call uncertain. The CDR3 consists of 14 residues. V was cut by 0 bases and J by 3 bases, with 8 bases left in between. Germline V lookup: CDR1 SGHRS, CDR2 YFSETQ. DNA for the CDR3: TGCGCCAGCAGCTTGGAAGCCTATACAGATACGCAGTATTTT. It encodes CASSLEAYTDTQYF.

This clonotype has just a few counts. The chain employs TRBV6-1 and TRBJ1-2, with 8 bases identical to TRBD1. The CDR3 totals 12 residues. V was clipped by 6 bases and J by 4 bases; unmatched bases: 1. Germline V lookup: CDR1 MNHNS, CDR2 SASEGT. The CDR3 DNA is TGTGCCAGCAGAACAGGGGGCTATGGCTACACCTTC. Translating gives CASRTGGYGYTF.

This clonotype has at least ten counts. The rearrangement uses TRBV4-3 and TRBJ2-1; TRBD2 matches 9 bases. In germline, CDR1 is LGHNA, CDR2 YSLEER. There are 16 residues in the CDR3. The V gene end was trimmed by 3 bases and the J gene end by 5 bases; junction bases not matched to a gene: 8. This chain's CDR3 is CASSHRSGSENNEQFF. CDR3 sequence (DNA): TGCGCCAGCAGCCACCGTAGCGGGAGTGAAAACAATGAGCAGTTCTTC.